Below are 13 T cell receptor beta chains sequenced from a single sample in a study of chemoradiotherapy in HPV16-positive cancers. Method: immunoSEQ multiplex PCR; TCRdb's copy keeps in-frame clones and lacks some. The data hold roughly 9,300 clones, with more than 60% observed a single time. The specimen was taken from a patient who underwent chemoradiotherapy. The source of these receptors is a human donor with HPV-associated anogenital cancer.

This clone was counted a few times. The rearrangement links TRBV19 to TRBJ1-1; TRBD1 is a possible D gene (6 bases). CDR1 LNHDA and CDR2 SQIVND come from the germline V gene (reference sequence). V was cut by 0 bases and J by 11 bases, with 19 bases left in between. The CDR3 consists of 15 residues. CDR3 region: CASSIEGFGGANAFF. CDR3 DNA: TGTGCCAGTAGTATAGAGGGATTCGGGGGCGCTAATGCTTTCTTT.

CDR3 DNA sequence: TGTGCCAGCAGTTTGAGCAGGTATCCATTCAGAAACATTCAGTACTTC. Encoded protein: CASSLSRYPFRNIQYF. The genes are TRBV28 and TRBJ2-4; D gene uncertain. CDR3 length equals 16 residues. CDR1 is MDHEN and CDR2 is SYDVKM in the germline V gene. The V gene lost 3 bases and the J gene lost 6 bases, with 18 bases spanning the gap.

This clone has just a few counts. The junction does not match germline at one end; this may be a read error. The chain carries TRBV7-8 and TRBJ1-2, with D unclear. CDR1 is SGHVS and CDR2 is FQNEAQ in the germline V gene. The CDR3 covers 12 residues. CDR3 nucleotides: TGTGCCAGCAGCTTTGAGTCCCAGGTCCTCGCCTTC. Translating gives CASSFESQVLAF.

The chain links TRBV7-8 to TRBJ2-7; D ambiguous. The V end was cut by 2 bases, the J end by 3 bases, with 8 bases between. The germline gives CDR1 SGHVS, CDR2 FQNEAQ. The CDR3 is 13 residues long. DNA of the CDR3: TGTGCCAGCAGCTTAAGGCTAGGCTACGAGCAGTACTTC. Its translation is CASSLRLGYEQYF.

This clone was seen a handful of times. The chain recombines TRBV14 with TRBJ1-2, with D possibly being TRBD1 (6 bases). This CDR3 has 17 amino acids. The ends were cut back, 4 bases at V and 3 bases at J, with 21 bases in the middle. Germline loops: CDR1 SGHDN, CDR2 FVKESK. For the CDR3, the DNA is TGTGCCAGCAGCCCGCACCAGGTACAGGGTCACGACTATGGCTACACCTTC. Amino acids: CASSPHQVQGHDYGYTF.

V gene TRBV19 combines with J gene TRBJ2-3; maybe TRBD2 (7 bases). Trimming removed 5 bases from V and 3 bases from J, with 15 bases in between. The CDR3 covers 15 residues. Germline-derived CDR1 and CDR2 are LNHDA and SQIVND (reference sequence). The CDR3 DNA reads as TGTGCCAGTAGTTGGGGGGGGCCCGGTACAGATACGCAGTATTTT. Translation gives CASSWGGPGTDTQYF.

This chain links TRBV19 with TRBJ1-1, with TRBD1 matching 7 bases. This CDR3 has 16 residues. CDR1 and CDR2 (germline): LNHDA, SQIVND (reference sequence). V lost 5 bases and J lost 5; bases outside the gene matches: 14. CDR3 amino acids: CASSAGQSQGGTEAFF. The CDR3 nucleotides read TGTGCCAGTAGTGCGGGACAGAGCCAAGGAGGAACTGAAGCTTTCTTT.

This clone was counted a single time. The chain employs TRBV5-4 and TRBJ1-2, with no clear D. The germline CDR1 and CDR2 sequences are SGHNT and YYREEE (reference sequence). The CDR3 runs to 14 residues. V lost 2 bases and J lost 8, with 16 bases in between. CDR3 DNA: TGTGCCAGCAGCTTTCCACTGGGAGTGAAAGGCTACACCTTC. Residues: CASSFPLGVKGYTF.

The rearrangement joins TRBV18 to TRBJ1-2; no clear D. Germline V lookup: CDR1 KGHSH, CDR2 LQKENI. The CDR3 runs 15 residues. V dropped 5 bases and J dropped 4 bases, with 17 bases sitting between them. The CDR3 spells CASSGDQTDVYGYTF. The CDR3 bases are TGTGCCAGCTCAGGGGATCAAACGGATGTCTATGGCTACACCTTC.

The gene calls are TRBV10-3 and TRBJ2-2; unclear D gene. The CDR3 has 13 residues. Germline CDR1 ENHRY, CDR2 SYGVKD. Trimming took 4 bases from V and 3 from J, leaving 6 bases between them. CDR3 sequence reads: CAISGRDTGELFF. The CDR3 nucleotides are TGTGCCATCAGTGGTCGGGACACCGGGGAGCTGTTTTTT.

The chain recombines TRBV15 with TRBJ2-3, with 9 bases fitting TRBD1. The CDR3 is 17 residues long. Germline V gene sequence: CDR1 LNHNV, CDR2 YYDKDF (reference sequence). Trimming took 6 bases from V and 4 from J; bases not matched to a gene: 14. CDR3 loop: CATREDSGQGLSDTQYF. The CDR3 DNA is TGTGCCACCAGAGAAGACTCAGGACAGGGGTTGTCAGATACGCAGTATTTT.

This chain uses TRBV30 with TRBJ2-3; the D is unclear. Germline V gene lookup returns CDR1 GTSNPN and CDR2 SVGIG (reference sequence). The CDR3 is made up of 12 amino acids. The V and J ends lost 5 bases and 0 bases respectively, with 6 bases between them. The CDR3 reads CAWGPSTDTQYF. The CDR3 DNA is TGTGCCTGGGGCCCCAGCACAGATACGCAGTATTTT.

V and J are TRBV7-2 and TRBJ2-2, with a weak D call TRBD2 (6 bases). This CDR3 spans 17 amino acids. V dropped 4 bases and J dropped 0 bases, with 15 bases sitting between them. Germline CDR1 SGHTA, CDR2 FQGNSA. CDR3 nucleotide sequence: TGTGCCAGCAGCTCCGGGGGTTGGGGGACGAACACCGGGGAGCTGTTTTTT. Protein sequence: CASSSGGWGTNTGELFF. The whole variable domain, filled in from reference TRBV7-2 and TRBJ2-2, reads GAGVSQSPSNKVTEKGKDVELRCDPISGHTALYWYRQSLGQGLEFLIYFQGNSAPDKSGLPSDRFSAERTGGSVSTLTIQRTQQEDSAVYLCASSSGGWGTNTGELFFGEGSRLTVL.